These 13 T cell receptor beta chains share one sample of origin, sequenced in a study of shared clonotypes between healthy human individuals. Data came from immunoSEQ multiplex PCR; TCRdb stores just in-frame clones and leaves some out. The repertoire holds 2 million to 3 million clones, around 94% seen once, with 0.13% to 0.15% in the top ten. The sample was naive CD4+ T cells sorted from blood. Subset of the sample: CD45RA+ positively selected. These receptors were collected from a man between 18 and 35 years old in good health.

The CDR3 sequence is CASSFTGTNTEAFF. CDR3 coding DNA: TGTGCCAGCAGCTTCACAGGCACGAACACTGAAGCTTTCTTT. V usage is TRBV7-3 and J usage is TRBJ1-1, with D possibly matching TRBD1 (5 bases). This CDR3 has 14 residues. Germline CDR1 reads SGHTA; CDR2 reads FQGTGA. Trimming cost V 3 bases and J 1 base, with 9 bases left between them.

The CDR3 is CASSWRGLAVGETQYF. The CDR3 bases are TGCGCCAGCAGCTGGAGAGGACTAGCGGTTGGAGAGACCCAGTACTTC. The chain recombines TRBV5-1 with TRBJ2-5; 10 bases agree with TRBD2. The germline V gene encodes CDR1 SGHRS and CDR2 YFSETQ. V shed 3 bases and J 4 bases; nucleotides not matched to a gene: 9. This CDR3 region has 16 residues.

This chain links TRBV27 with TRBJ2-5, with D possibly matching TRBD2 (6 bases). The CDR3 contains 13 residues. Looked up from germline, CDR1 is MNHEY and CDR2 is SMNVEV (reference sequence). Trimming shortened V by 3 bases and J by 5 bases, and 10 bases separated the two germline ends. The CDR3 DNA reads as TGTGCCAGCAGTTTGGCCGCGGGGGAGACCCAGTACTTC. Its translation: CASSLAAGETQYF.

V is TRBV11-2 and J is TRBJ2-3; D could derive from TRBD1 or TRBD2 (5 bases each). CDR3 length equals 15 residues. The germline gives CDR1 SGHAT, CDR2 FQNNGV. The ends were cut back, 4 bases at V and 5 bases at J, with 16 bases in the middle. The CDR3 DNA is TGTGCCAGCAGCTCCCCGGGACGCACAGGAGATACGCAGTATTTT. As protein: CASSSPGRTGDTQYF.

The chain combines TRBV19 with TRBJ2-5, with unresolved D. The ends were cut back, 9 bases at V and 4 bases at J, with 18 bases in the middle. This CDR3 region has 14 residues. Germline V gene sequence: CDR1 LNHDA, CDR2 SQIVND (reference sequence). Written as DNA, the CDR3 is TGTGCCAGCTCCCGGACCCTATGGTCAGAGACCCAGTACTTC. Protein sequence: CASSRTLWSETQYF.

V and J are TRBV19 and TRBJ1-1, with D tentatively TRBD1 (5 bases). Trimming left V 6 bases short and J 0 bases short, with 11 bases between. CDR1 is LNHDA and CDR2 is SQIVND in the germline V gene (reference sequence). The length of the CDR3 is 14 residues. CDR3 nucleotide sequence: TGTGCCAGTAGGGAAGGGGATATGAACACTGAAGCTTTCTTT. Its translation is CASREGDMNTEAFF.

The chain is built from TRBV4-3 and TRBJ2-1, with no clear D. The V and J ends lost 0 bases and 4 bases respectively, with 10 bases between them. Germline values: CDR1 LGHNA, CDR2 YSLEER. CDR3 length: 15 residues. CDR3 region: CASSQEVVPYNEQFF. For the CDR3, the DNA is TGCGCCAGCAGCCAAGAGGTGGTGCCATACAATGAGCAGTTCTTC.

The chain uses TRBV29-1 and TRBJ2-7; no clear D gene. V was trimmed by 4 bases and J by 4 bases, leaving 11 bases between them. CDR3 length: 12 amino acids. CDR1 and CDR2 from the germline V gene are SQVTM and ANQGSEA. CDR3 in DNA: TGCAGCGTTGGAGGAAATAGGTACGAGCAGTACTTC. Protein sequence: CSVGGNRYEQYF.

Comment on this clone: Other DNA sequences in the sample encode the same CDR3. The chain carries TRBV7-2 and TRBJ2-5; no clear D. V lost 3 bases, J lost 5 bases, and 10 bases lay in between. Looked up from germline, CDR1 is SGHTA and CDR2 is FQGNSA. The CDR3 is 13 amino acids. CDR3 nucleotides: TGTGCCAGCAGCTTTGAGCGAGGCGAGACCCAGTACTTC. Amino acids: CASSFERGETQYF.

The chain recombines TRBV5-4 with TRBJ2-2; weak D call: TRBD2 (6 bases). The V end lost 2 bases, the J end lost 2 bases, and 13 bases lay between the germline ends. Germline V gene data show CDR1 as SGHNT and CDR2 as YYREEE (reference sequence). The CDR3 consists of 16 residues. The CDR3 nucleotides read TGTGCCAGCAGCTTACGGGGGAGGTTAAACACCGGGGAGCTGTTTTTT. This encodes CASSLRGRLNTGELFF.

This chain joins TRBV19 and TRBJ2-6, with 10 bases matching TRBD2. The CDR3 runs 19 residues. V was pared by 5 bases and J by 4 bases, with 14 bases of the junction left unmatched. From germline, CDR1 is LNHDA and CDR2 SQIVND (reference sequence). For the CDR3, the DNA is TGTGCCAGTAGTCCCAACAAAGCGGGGGGGCGTCCCGGGGCCAACGTCCTGACTTTC. Translated: CASSPNKAGGRPGANVLTF.

Written as DNA, the CDR3 is TGTGCCAGCAGCGTAGCTACGACTAGCGGCAACAATGAGCAGTTCTTC. This sequence encodes CASSVATTSGNNEQFF. J is TRBJ2-1 and V is TRBV9; 9 bases fit TRBD2. V dropped 0 bases and J dropped 5; count of bases not matched to a gene: 6. This CDR3 has 16 residues. The germline gives CDR1 SGDLS, CDR2 YYNGEE.

V gene TRBV19 combines with J gene TRBJ2-1; 9 nucleotides align to TRBD2. V was pared by 5 bases and J by 3 bases, with 11 bases of the junction left unmatched. This CDR3 region has 17 residues. Germline V gene data show CDR1 as LNHDA and CDR2 as SQIVND (reference sequence). The CDR3 region has the DNA TGTGCCAGTAGTGTCCGCCGTAGCGGGAGAGTCTACAATGAGCAGTTCTTC. Translation: CASSVRRSGRVYNEQFF.